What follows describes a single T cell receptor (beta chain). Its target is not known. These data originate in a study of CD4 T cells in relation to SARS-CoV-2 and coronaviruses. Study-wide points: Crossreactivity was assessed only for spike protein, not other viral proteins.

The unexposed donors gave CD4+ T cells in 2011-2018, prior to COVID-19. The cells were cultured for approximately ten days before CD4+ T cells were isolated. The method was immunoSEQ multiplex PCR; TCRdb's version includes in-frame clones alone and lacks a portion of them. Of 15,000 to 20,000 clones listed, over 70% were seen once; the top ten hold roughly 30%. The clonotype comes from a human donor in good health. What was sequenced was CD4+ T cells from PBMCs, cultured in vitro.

In nucleotides, the CDR3 is TGTGCCAGCAACCTTCGGGGGGATGAGCAGTTCTTC. This encodes CASNLRGDEQFF. The V and J genes are TRBV5-8 and TRBJ2-1, with TRBD2 matching 7 bases. Germline V gene data show CDR1 as SGHTS and CDR2 as YDEGEE. With 6 bases clipped from V and 8 bases from J, the junction kept 5 bases outside the gene matches. The CDR3 length is 12 residues.